The 32 T cell receptor beta chains below were found in one sample sequenced in a study of pediatric ulcerative colitis (dated by TCRdb to about 2019). During colonoscopy, one to two pinch biopsies were obtained from the rectum for research. Library construction relied on the immunoSEQ multiplex PCR assay. As stored in TCRdb, this immuneACCESS dataset retains in-frame rearrangements with V and J assigned. A fraction of the clones does not appear; measured against another copy, unresolved V genes explain less than half of the discrepancy, and the remainder lacks a known reason. The sample records about 25,000 clones, over 55% of which are singletons. Jointly, the top ten make up roughly 7% of the sample. The specimen sequenced was gut tissue. These receptors were taken from a boy younger than 18 with severe ulcerative colitis.

As concerns this clone: One junction end does not reproduce the germline sequence, and a read error may be involved. This chain joins TRBV7-7 and TRBJ2-3; weak D call: TRBD2 (6 bases). There are 16 residues in the CDR3. Germline V gives CDR1 SSHAT, CDR2 FNYEAQ (reference sequence). The CDR3 here is CASSLNQRGTADTQYF. The CDR3 DNA reads as TGTGCTAGCAGCTTAAACCAGAGAGGGACTGCAGATACGCAGTATTTT.

The chain joins TRBV13 to TRBJ1-3, with a tentative D call TRBD1 (6 bases). This CDR3 is 16 amino acids long. Germline V gene data show CDR1 as PRHDT and CDR2 as FYEKMQ (reference sequence). V was shortened by 2 bases and J by 1 base, with 12 bases between the two germline ends. The chain's CDR3 is CASSLNRALSGNTIYF. For the CDR3, the DNA is TGTGCCAGCAGCTTAAACAGGGCCCTTTCTGGAAACACCATATATTTT. Using reference TRBV13 and TRBJ1-3 for the parts outside the CDR3, the full variable domain is AAGVIQSPRHLIKEKRETATLKCYPIPRHDTVYWYQQGPGQDPQFLISFYEKMQSDKGSIPDRFSAQQFSDYHSELNMSSLELGDSALYFCASSLNRALSGNTIYFGEGSWLTVV.

The chain is built from TRBV10-3 and TRBJ1-1, with D hard to call. The V gene's germline CDR1 is ENHRY and CDR2 SYGVKD. CDR3 length equals 14 residues. V lost 2 bases to trimming and J lost 5 bases, with 12 bases between them. The CDR3 here is CAISEPLTGTEAFF. The DNA for the CDR3 is TGTGCCATCAGTGAGCCTTTGACGGGGACTGAAGCTTTCTTT.

This clone is deemed medium-sized. The CDR3 reads CSVDAGKYGYTF. Written as DNA, the CDR3 is TGCAGCGTTGACGCAGGGAAATATGGCTACACCTTC. The chain combines TRBV29-1 with TRBJ1-2; tentative D call: TRBD1 (5 bases). This CDR3 has 12 residues. CDR1 and CDR2 (germline): SQVTM, ANQGSEA. V lost 3 bases and J 5 bases, leaving 10 bases between the germline ends.

In its sample, this clone was seen once. V usage is TRBV11-2 and J usage is TRBJ1-3; D ambiguous. Between the trimmed V and J ends, which lost 4 bases and 2 bases, there was a span of 6 bases. There are 13 residues in the CDR3. Per germline, CDR1 SGHAT and CDR2 FQNNGV. The CDR3 loop reads CASSWRAGNTIYF. In DNA, the CDR3 is TGTGCCAGCAGCTGGAGGGCTGGAAACACCATATATTTT. Combining the CDR3 with reference TRBV11-2 and TRBJ1-3 gives the whole variable domain EAGVAQSPRYKIIEKRQSVAFWCNPISGHATLYWYQQILGQGPKLLIQFQNNGVVDDSQLPKDRFSAERLKGVDSTLKIQPAKLEDSAVYLCASSWRAGNTIYFGEGSWLTVV.

J is TRBJ1-4 and V is TRBV29-1; D is undetermined. V gave up 4 bases and J gave up 4 bases, with 10 bases separating them. Germline lookup yields CDR1 SQVTM and CDR2 ANQGSEA. This CDR3 spans 13 amino acids. Written as DNA, the CDR3 is TGCAGCGTTGCGGCCAGCCTTAATGAAAAACTGTTTTTT. Its protein product is CSVAASLNEKLFF. Based on the CDR3 plus reference TRBV29-1 and TRBJ1-4, the full variable domain is SAVISQKPSRDICQRGTSLTIQCQVDSQVTMMFWYRQQPGQSLTLIATANQGSEATYESGFVIDKFPISRPNLTFSTLTVSNMSPEDSSIYLCSVAASLNEKLFFGSGTQLSVL.

The chain is built from TRBV5-1 and TRBJ2-6; no reliable D call. The CDR3 is made up of 20 amino acids. Trimming stripped 2 bases from V and 0 bases from J, with 21 bases between. Germline V gene data show CDR1 as SGHRS and CDR2 as YFSETQ. The CDR3 DNA reads as TGCGCCAGCAGCTTACTGGGGAAGGCTTTGGTCTCCTCTGGGGCCAACGTCCTGACTTTC. This translates into CASSLLGKALVSSGANVLTF.

V usage is TRBV21-1 and J usage is TRBJ1-1. TRBV21-1 is listed as a pseudogene. This CDR3 region has 14 residues. This CDR3 is CASSKEGMNTEAFF. The CDR3 DNA reads as TGTGCCAGCAGCAAAGAAGGGATGAACACTGAAGCTTTCTTT.

This chain links TRBV28 with TRBJ1-6; unclear D gene. The CDR3 has 14 residues. Trimming took off 9 bases at V and 9 bases at J, with 18 bases between the two ends. The germline gives CDR1 MDHEN, CDR2 SYDVKM. CDR3 DNA sequence: TGTGCCAGTCATATACAAGAGTCGGGTTCACCCCTCCACTTT. Its translation is CASHIQESGSPLHF. Combining the CDR3 with reference TRBV28 and TRBJ1-6 gives the whole variable domain DVKVTQSSRYLVKRTGEKVFLECVQDMDHENMFWYRQDPGLGLRLIYFSYDVKMKEKGDIPEGYSVSREKKERFSLILESASTNQTSMYLCASHIQESGSPLHFGNGTRLTVT.

CDR3: CASSVNGGFADTQYF. The CDR3 nucleotides are TGTGCCAGCAGTGTAAACGGTGGATTCGCAGATACGCAGTATTTT. The J gene is TRBJ2-3, the V gene TRBV2, with no clear D. The length of the CDR3 is 15 residues. Trimming removed 4 bases from V and 4 bases from J, with 15 bases in between. CDR1 is SNHLY and CDR2 is FYNNEI in the germline V gene.

The chain uses TRBV5-1 and TRBJ1-3, with D unresolved. CDR1 is SGHRS, CDR2 YFSETQ, per germline. The CDR3 has 16 residues. V lost 7 bases to trimming and J lost 2 bases, with 19 bases between them. CDR3 bases: TGCGCCAGCGGTACCACCGGGATCGGGGCTGGAAACACCATATATTTT. Protein sequence: CASGTTGIGAGNTIYF.

This chain links TRBV9 with TRBJ2-2, with a possible D match to TRBD2 (5 bases). The CDR3 length is 16 residues. Germline loops: CDR1 SGDLS, CDR2 YYNGEE. Trimming stripped 0 bases from V and 4 bases from J, with 13 bases between. The CDR3 region is CASSVAPDSLTGELFF. CDR3 DNA sequence: TGTGCCAGCAGCGTAGCTCCGGACTCCCTCACCGGGGAGCTGTTTTTT.

The gene calls are TRBV4-3 and TRBJ1-4; possible D gene TRBD1, 6 bases. The CDR3 spans 16 residues. The germline V gene encodes CDR1 LGHNA and CDR2 YSLEER. With 3 bases removed from V and 7 bases from J, the gap between germline ends came to 18 bases. In DNA form, the CDR3 reads TGCGCCAGCAGCCACCTTTGGGGGGCGCGACGTGAAAAACTGTTTTTT. Residues: CASSHLWGARREKLFF.

The rearrangement joins TRBV7-6 to TRBJ2-1, with no clear D. CDR3 size: 16 residues. The V end lost 3 bases, the J end lost 3 bases, and 15 bases lay between the germline ends. Germline CDR1 is SGHVS and CDR2 is FNYEAQ. The CDR3 bases are TGTGCCAGCAGCTTCCTCTCCTATGAAAGCTACAATGAGCAGTTCTTC. Translating it yields CASSFLSYESYNEQFF.

The V call is TRBV13, the J call TRBJ2-2; 8 nucleotides line up with TRBD1. V gave up 3 bases and J gave up 6 bases; unmatched junction bases: 9. Germline assignment: CDR1 PRHDT and CDR2 FYEKMQ (reference sequence). The CDR3 contains 16 residues. The CDR3 DNA reads as TGTGCCAGCAGCTTGGCGTCTCAGGGGGCGGCCGGGGAGCTGTTTTTT. Amino acid sequence: CASSLASQGAAGELFF.

CDR3 loop: CASSLEVGTSTDTQYF. The CDR3 bases are TGTGCCAGCAGCTTAGAGGTGGGAACTAGCACAGATACGCAGTATTTT. The chain couples TRBV13 to TRBJ2-3; no clear D. Between the trimmed V and J ends, which lost 1 base and 0 bases, there was a span of 11 bases. The germline V gene has CDR1 PRHDT and CDR2 FYEKMQ (reference sequence). The length of the CDR3 is 16 residues.

The chain combines TRBV4-3 with TRBJ2-1; 8 bases match TRBD2. V lost 1 base, J lost 5 bases, and 7 bases stayed unmatched. Germline V gives CDR1 LGHNA, CDR2 YSLEER. The CDR3 has 16 residues. Here the CDR3 reads CASSQGPGGPHNEQFF. The CDR3 DNA follows: TGCGCCAGCAGCCAAGGTCCGGGAGGGCCTCACAATGAGCAGTTCTTC.

This chain uses TRBV11-3 with TRBJ2-6; a possible D gene is TRBD1 (6 bases). CDR1 is SGHNT and CDR2 is YENEEA in the germline V gene. The CDR3 extends over 18 amino acids. The V gene lost 4 bases and the J gene lost 8 bases, with 24 bases spanning the gap. CDR3 nucleotide sequence: TGTGCCAGCAGCTCAACCCTTAAGGGGGTTTTGGTGACCAACGTCCTGACTTTC. Translation gives CASSSTLKGVLVTNVLTF.

The rearrangement joins TRBV27 to TRBJ2-2, with TRBD2 matching over 10 bases. Germline V gene sequence: CDR1 MNHEY, CDR2 SMNVEV (reference sequence). V was pared by 6 bases and J by 2 bases, with 12 bases of the junction left unmatched. This CDR3 comprises 18 residues. This chain's CDR3 is CASSWTGTSALNTGELFF. In DNA form, the CDR3 reads TGTGCCAGCAGCTGGACCGGGACTAGCGCATTAAACACCGGGGAGCTGTTTTTT.

This clone was detected a few times. This sequence joins TRBV5-1 and TRBJ1-2, with TRBD1 matching over 8 bases. Trimming cost V 0 bases and J 6 bases; bases outside gene matches: 19. The CDR3 extends over 19 amino acids. CDR1 is SGHRS and CDR2 is YFSETQ in the germline V gene. CDR3 protein: CASSLAGDVFDRGGNGYTF. In nucleotides, the CDR3 is TGCGCCAGCAGCTTGGCCGGGGATGTTTTTGACAGGGGCGGAAATGGCTACACCTTC.

The J gene is TRBJ1-1, the V gene TRBV5-1, with a weak D call TRBD1 (6 bases). Trimming stripped 1 base from V and 4 bases from J, with 11 bases between. Germline CDR1 and CDR2: SGHRS and YFSETQ. The CDR3 loop spans 14 amino acids. This CDR3 reads CASSLTGQLTEAFF. The CDR3 DNA is TGCGCCAGCAGCTTGACCGGACAGCTCACTGAAGCTTTCTTT.

This clone was counted between two and nine times. The chain carries TRBV10-2 and TRBJ2-1; TRBD1 is a possible D gene (6 bases). Germline V gives CDR1 WSHSY, CDR2 SAAADI. The CDR3 is made up of 13 amino acids. The germline V and J ends were trimmed by 10 bases and 4 bases, with 14 bases remaining between them. In DNA, the CDR3 is TGCGCCACCACGGGACAATCTTACAATGAGCAGTTCTTC. Residues: CATTGQSYNEQFF.

V is TRBV12-5 and J is TRBJ2-7, with 7 bases aligning to TRBD2. Trimming at V came to 0 bases and at J to 2 bases, leaving 7 bases not matched to a gene. Germline assignment: CDR1 LGHNT and CDR2 FRNRAP. The CDR3 runs to 16 residues. The CDR3 nucleotides read TGTGCTAGTGGTTTGGTAGGGCCTAGCGGTGCCTACGAGCAGTACTTC. As protein: CASGLVGPSGAYEQYF.

The chain is built from TRBV10-1 and TRBJ2-5; D not resolved. V lost 5 bases, J lost 2 bases, and 9 bases lay in between. The CDR3 contains 13 residues. Germline-derived CDR1 and CDR2 are WNHNN and SYGVQD (reference sequence). The chain's CDR3 is CASSSAGQETQYF. For the CDR3, the DNA is TGCGCCAGCAGTTCGGCTGGGCAAGAGACCCAGTACTTC.

This clone was seen once. The J gene is TRBJ1-2, the V gene TRBV27, with TRBD1 as a possible D gene (5 bases). V was trimmed by 0 bases and J by 6 bases, leaving 17 bases between them. Germline V lookup: CDR1 MNHEY, CDR2 SMNVEV (reference sequence). The CDR3 is made up of 16 amino acids. In DNA, the CDR3 is TGTGCCAGCAGTTTATCGGAAGGCAGGGAGTCCCATGGCTACACCTTC. Protein: CASSLSEGRESHGYTF.

CDR3 sequence: CAISDGTSDEQFF. CDR3 nucleotides: TGTGCCATCAGTGACGGGACTAGTGATGAGCAGTTCTTC. V is TRBV10-3 and J is TRBJ2-1, with 8 bases that match TRBD2. The CDR3 runs 13 residues. Trimming cost V 3 bases and J 8 bases; bases outside gene matches: 3. Germline loops: CDR1 ENHRY, CDR2 SYGVKD.

The rearrangement links TRBV18 to TRBJ1-5; weak D call: TRBD1 (5 bases). Germline V gives CDR1 KGHSH, CDR2 LQKENI. The CDR3 is made up of 15 amino acids. Trimming stripped 3 bases from V and 9 bases from J, with 18 bases between. The CDR3 DNA sequence: TGTGCCAGCTCACCGGGGACGGAATCTGGGATGCCCCAGCATTTT. This encodes CASSPGTESGMPQHF.

The genes are TRBV11-1 and TRBJ1-2; TRBD1 agrees at 7 bases. Germline CDR1 SGHAT, CDR2 FQDESV (reference sequence). The CDR3 consists of 15 residues. J lost 8 bases, V lost 5 bases, and 14 bases had no gene match. CDR3 DNA sequence: TGTGCCAGCAGCCTATCTCGTTCGCAGGGGGAGGGCTACACCTTC. This gives the protein CASSLSRSQGEGYTF.

This clone has more than one count but fewer than ten. The rearrangement joins TRBV5-4 to TRBJ1-2; D is possibly TRBD1 (5 bases). Germline V gene data show CDR1 as SGHNT and CDR2 as YYREEE (reference sequence). The germline V and J ends were trimmed by 4 bases and 5 bases, with 18 bases remaining between them. The CDR3 length is 15 residues. In nucleotides, the CDR3 is TGTGCCAGCAGCCCCGAGACCGGGACTGTGTATGGCTACACCTTC. It encodes CASSPETGTVYGYTF.

The chain is built from TRBV19 and TRBJ1-2; no firm D call. The CDR3 contains 14 residues. V was cut by 6 bases and J by 6 bases, with 17 bases left in between. Germline-derived CDR1 and CDR2 are LNHDA and SQIVND (reference sequence). CDR3 nucleotides: TGTGCCAGTAGGGGCCTTGGACGGTCTAATGGCTACACCTTC. It encodes CASRGLGRSNGYTF.

The chain joins TRBV14 to TRBJ2-2; D may correspond to TRBD1 or TRBD2 (5 bases each). V was clipped by 0 bases and J by 1 base, with 6 bases between them. Germline values: CDR1 SGHDN, CDR2 FVKESK. The CDR3 spans 15 residues. This CDR3 is CASSQDGGNTGELFF. CDR3 DNA: TGTGCCAGCAGCCAAGATGGGGGGAACACCGGGGAGCTGTTTTTT.

This chain joins TRBV18 and TRBJ2-3; the D gene could be TRBD1 or TRBD2 (5 bases each). This CDR3 has 13 amino acids. V was shortened by 5 bases and J by 3 bases, with 9 bases between the two germline ends. In germline, CDR1 is KGHSH, CDR2 LQKENI. The chain's CDR3 is CASSGGVTDTQYF. The CDR3 region has the DNA TGTGCCAGCTCAGGGGGAGTTACAGATACGCAGTATTTT.